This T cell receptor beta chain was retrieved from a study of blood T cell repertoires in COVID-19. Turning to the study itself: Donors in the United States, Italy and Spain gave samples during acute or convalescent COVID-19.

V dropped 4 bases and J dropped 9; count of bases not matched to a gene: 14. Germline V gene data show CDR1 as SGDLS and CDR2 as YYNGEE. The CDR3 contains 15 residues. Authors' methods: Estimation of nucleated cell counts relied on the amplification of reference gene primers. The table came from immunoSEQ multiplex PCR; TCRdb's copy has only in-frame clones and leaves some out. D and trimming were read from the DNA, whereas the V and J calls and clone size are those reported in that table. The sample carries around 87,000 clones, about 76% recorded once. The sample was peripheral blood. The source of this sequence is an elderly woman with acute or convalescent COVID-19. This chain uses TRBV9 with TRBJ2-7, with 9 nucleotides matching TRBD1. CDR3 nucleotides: TGTGCCAGCAGCCCAGATGGGACAGGGAGAACAAGGCAGTACTTC. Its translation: CASSPDGTGRTRQYF.